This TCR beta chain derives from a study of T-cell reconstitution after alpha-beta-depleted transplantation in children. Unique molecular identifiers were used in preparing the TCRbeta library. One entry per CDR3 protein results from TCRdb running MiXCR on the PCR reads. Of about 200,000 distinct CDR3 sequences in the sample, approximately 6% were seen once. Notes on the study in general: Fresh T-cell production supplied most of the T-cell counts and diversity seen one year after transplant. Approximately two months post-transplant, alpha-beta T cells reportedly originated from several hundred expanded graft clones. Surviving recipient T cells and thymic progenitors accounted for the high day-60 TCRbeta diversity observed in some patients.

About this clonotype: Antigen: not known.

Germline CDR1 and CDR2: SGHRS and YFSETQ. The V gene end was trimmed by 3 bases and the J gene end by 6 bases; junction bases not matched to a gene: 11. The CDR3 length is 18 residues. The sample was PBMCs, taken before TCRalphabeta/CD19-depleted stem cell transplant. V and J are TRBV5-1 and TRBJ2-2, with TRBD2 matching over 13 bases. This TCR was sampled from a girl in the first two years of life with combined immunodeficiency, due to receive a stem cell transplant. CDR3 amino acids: CASSSTPGLAGSSGELFF. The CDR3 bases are TGCGCCAGCAGCTCAACACCGGGACTAGCGGGATCGTCCGGGGAGCTGTTTTTT.